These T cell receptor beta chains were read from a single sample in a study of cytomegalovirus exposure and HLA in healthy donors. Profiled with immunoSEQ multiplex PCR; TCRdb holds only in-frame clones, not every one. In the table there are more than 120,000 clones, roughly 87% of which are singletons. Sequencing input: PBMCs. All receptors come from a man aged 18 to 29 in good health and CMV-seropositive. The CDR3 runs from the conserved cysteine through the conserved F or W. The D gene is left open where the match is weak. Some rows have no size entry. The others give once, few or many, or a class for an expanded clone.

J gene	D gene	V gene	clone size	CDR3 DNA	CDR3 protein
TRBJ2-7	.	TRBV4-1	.	TGCGCCAGCAGCCAAGAACTGCTTTACGAGCAGTACTTC	CASSQELLYEQYF
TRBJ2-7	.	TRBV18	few	TGTGCCAGCTCACCACCGCCCCAGCGACTTGAGCAGTACTTC	CASSPPPQRLEQYF
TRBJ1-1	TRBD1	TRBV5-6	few	TGTGCCAGCAGCTTGAGGACAGGATCTGAAGCTTTCTTT	CASSLRTGSEAFF
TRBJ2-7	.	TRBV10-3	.	TGTGCCATCAGTGGTATATCCTCCTCCTCCTACGAGCAGTACTTC	CAISGISSSSYEQYF
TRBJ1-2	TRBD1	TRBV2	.	TGTGCCAGCAGTGAAGCAGGACAGGCTGGTGGCTACACCTTC	CASSEAGQAGGYTF
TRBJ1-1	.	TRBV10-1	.	TGCGCCAGCAGTGATTACTCTCCCGGTTCGGGGGGTGAAGCTTTCTTT	CASSDYSPGSGGEAFF
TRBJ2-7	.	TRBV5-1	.	TGCGCCAGCAGCTTGGGCGCAGGGTACTCCTACGAGCAGTACTTC	CASSLGAGYSYEQYF
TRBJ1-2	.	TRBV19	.	TGTGCCAGTAGTATATGGGGGCAGGGGATTTCCAACGACTATGGCTACACCTTC	CASSIWGQGISNDYGYTF
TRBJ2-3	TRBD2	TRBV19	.	TGTGCCAGTAGTATCTCACCTAGCGGAAGCACAGATACGCAGTATTTT	CASSISPSGSTDTQYF
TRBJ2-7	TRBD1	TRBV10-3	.	TGTGCCATCAGACCGGGACAGGGGGTACTTCTGCAGTACTTC	CAIRPGQGVLLQYF
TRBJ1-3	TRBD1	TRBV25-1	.	TGTGCCAGCAGTATTTGGACAGGGAGACATTCTGGAAACACCATATATTTT	CASSIWTGRHSGNTIYF
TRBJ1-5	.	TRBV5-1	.	TGCGCCAGCAGCTTGCAGGGCGGTAGCAATCAGCCCCAGCATTTT	CASSLQGGSNQPQHF
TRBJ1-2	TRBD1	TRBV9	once	TGTGCCAGCAGCAGTCGGGACAGGGACCCCCATAACTATGGCTACACCTTC	CASSSRDRDPHNYGYTF
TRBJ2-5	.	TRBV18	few	TGTGCCAGCTCACCCCGACAGTACCAAGAGACCCAGTACTTC	CASSPRQYQETQYF
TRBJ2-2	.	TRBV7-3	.	TGTGCCAGCAGCTTACAGAAGAACACCGGGGAGCTGTTTTTT	CASSLQKNTGELFF
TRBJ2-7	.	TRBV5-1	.	TGCGCCAGCAGCCCCCGACCCGGGACATATTACGAGCAGTACTTC	CASSPRPGTYYEQYF
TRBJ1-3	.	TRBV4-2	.	TGTGCCACCCTTGGACTGGGAAACACCATATATTTT	CATLGLGNTIYF
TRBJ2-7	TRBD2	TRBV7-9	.	TGTGCCAGCAGCTTGGGGGCTAGCGGGAGTAAAGAGCAGTACTTC	CASSLGASGSKEQYF
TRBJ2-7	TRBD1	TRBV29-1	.	TGCAGCGTTGAAGATGAGGGACAGCCCTCCTACGAGCAGTACTTC	CSVEDEGQPSYEQYF
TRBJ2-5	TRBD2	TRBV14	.	TGTGCCAGCAGTCCCCGACTAGCGGGAGGCGAGACCCAGTACTTC	CASSPRLAGGETQYF
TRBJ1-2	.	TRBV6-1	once	TGTGCCAGCAGGGCAGGCCTTAACTATGGCTACACCTTC	CASRAGLNYGYTF
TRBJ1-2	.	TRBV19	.	TGTGCCAGTACTGATTCGGGAAGACTCTATGGCTACACCTTC	CASTDSGRLYGYTF
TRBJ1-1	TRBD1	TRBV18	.	TGTGCCAGCTCGCCTACGACAGGGTACGATGAAGCTTTCTTT	CASSPTTGYDEAFF
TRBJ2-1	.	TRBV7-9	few	TGTGCCAGCAGCTGGGTCCCGGGACTTACCCCAGTCGAGCAGTTCTTC	CASSWVPGLTPVEQFF
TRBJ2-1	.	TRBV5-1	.	TGCGCCAGCAACGGAGGGAGCTCCTACAATGAGCAGTTCTTC	CASNGGSSYNEQFF
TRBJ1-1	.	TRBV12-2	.	TGTGCAAGTCGTCCAGGGGGAACGAACACTGAAGCTTTCTTT	CASRPGGTNTEAFF
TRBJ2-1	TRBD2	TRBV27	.	TGTGCCAGCTGGACTAGCGGGAGCCACTACAATGAGCAGTTCTTC	CASWTSGSHYNEQFF
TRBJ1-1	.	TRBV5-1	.	TGCGCCAGCAGCCCCCGGGACTTCATGAACACTGAAGCTTTCTTT	CASSPRDFMNTEAFF
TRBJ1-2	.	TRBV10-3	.	TGTGCCATCAGTGAGAGGACAGTGACTGGCTACACCTTC	CAISERTVTGYTF
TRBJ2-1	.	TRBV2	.	TGTGCCAGCAGTGTTGGGGACTCTTCTTACAATGAGCAGTTCTTC	CASSVGDSSYNEQFF
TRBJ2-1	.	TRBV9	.	TGTGCCAGCAGCGTAGGGGGAGGCCCCTACAATGAGCAGTTCTTC	CASSVGGGPYNEQFF
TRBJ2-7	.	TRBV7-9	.	TGTGCCAGCAGCTCTACAGGGACAACCTACGAGCAGTACTTC	CASSSTGTTYEQYF
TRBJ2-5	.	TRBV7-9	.	TGTGCCAGCAGCTTATCCTGGACTCAGGAGACCCAGTACTTC	CASSLSWTQETQYF
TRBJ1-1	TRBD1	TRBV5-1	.	TGCGCCAGCAGCGCGGTGGACAGGGGCAGGTCTGAAGCTTTCTTT	CASSAVDRGRSEAFF
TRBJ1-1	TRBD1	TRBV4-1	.	TGCGCCAGCAGCCAAGCGGGACAGCTTCAAGCTTTCTTT	CASSQAGQLQAFF
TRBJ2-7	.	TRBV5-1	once	TGCGCCAGCAGCTTAACCGGGACAATGACCTACGAGCAGTACTTC	CASSLTGTMTYEQYF
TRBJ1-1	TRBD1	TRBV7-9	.	TGTGCCAGCAGCAATCCGGGACAGGGTGCTGAAGCTTTCTTT	CASSNPGQGAEAFF
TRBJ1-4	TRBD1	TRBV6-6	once	TGTGCCGTACGGACAGGGATTGTTGAAAAACTGTTTTTT	CAVRTGIVEKLFF
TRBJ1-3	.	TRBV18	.	TGTGCCAGCTCACTGGACGGACTCTTAAACACCATATATTTT	CASSLDGLLNTIYF
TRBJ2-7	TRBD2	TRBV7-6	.	TGTGCCAGCAGCGTCGGGCTAGCGGGACGAGTCAGCGAGCAGTACTTC	CASSVGLAGRVSEQYF
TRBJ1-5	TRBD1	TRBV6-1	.	TGTGCCAGCAGCGGGACAGGACTTAGCAATCAGCCCCAGCATTTT	CASSGTGLSNQPQHF
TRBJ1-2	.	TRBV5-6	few	TGTGCCAGCAGGCACCTCCAGGGGAACTATGGCTACACCTTC	CASRHLQGNYGYTF
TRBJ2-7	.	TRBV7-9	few	TGTGCCAGCAGCTTCCGGTCGGGCGAGCAGTACTTC	CASSFRSGEQYF
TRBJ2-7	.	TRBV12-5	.	TGTGCTAGTGGTTTGACAATCTTCTCCTACGAGCAGTACTTC	CASGLTIFSYEQYF
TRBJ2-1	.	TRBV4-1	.	TGCGCCAGCAGCCCCCCTAGCATTGAGCAGTTCTTC	CASSPPSIEQFF
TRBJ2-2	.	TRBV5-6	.	TGTGCCAGCAGCGCGGACTTAGAGGCACCCGGGGAGCTGTTTTTT	CASSADLEAPGELFF
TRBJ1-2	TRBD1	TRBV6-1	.	TGTGCCAGCAGTGAGGGGTCGGGGGACAGGAGCCATGGCTACACCTTC	CASSEGSGDRSHGYTF
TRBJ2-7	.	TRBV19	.	TGTGCCAGTAGTACGGAGGGCAGTTCCTACGAGCAGTACTTC	CASSTEGSSYEQYF
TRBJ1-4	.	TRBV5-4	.	TGTGCCAGCAGCCGGGCCGAGGGAGAAAAACTGTTTTTT	CASSRAEGEKLFF
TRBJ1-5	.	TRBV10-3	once	TGTGCCATCAGTGAGTCGACTAGGGACAATCAGCCCCAGCATTTT	CAISESTRDNQPQHF
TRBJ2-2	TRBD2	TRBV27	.	TGTGCCAGCAGACCGATAGCGGGAGTGGCCGGGGAGCTGTTTTTT	CASRPIAGVAGELFF